Presented here are 17 T cell receptor beta chains from one specimen sequenced in a study of CD8+ T cells in alopecia areata. The treatment is: oral pan-JAK inhibitor, 5-10 mg twice daily. Extracted RNA was reverse transcribed, and the resulting cDNA served as sequencing template. The table came from immunoSEQ multiplex PCR; TCRdb's copy has only in-frame clones and leaves some out. The sample holds 90,000 to 150,000 clones, about 50% seen once. This specimen consisted of CD4+ T cells sorted from blood, obtained at week 4, from a patient treated with tofacitinib. The receptors shown here come from a human donor with alopecia areata.

The CDR3 spells CASRRIRGGYTF. CDR3 bases: TGTGCCAGCAGGCGGATAAGGGGAGGCTACACCTTC. The V gene is TRBV27, the J gene TRBJ1-2, with D tentatively TRBD1 (5 bases). The germline CDR1 and CDR2 sequences are MNHEY and SMNVEV (reference sequence). Trimming stripped 6 bases from V and 8 bases from J, with 13 bases between. The CDR3 spans 12 residues.

CDR3 sequence reads: CSVEPGAAGDTQYF. The CDR3, as DNA: TGCAGCGTTGAGCCGGGGGCAGCGGGAGATACGCAGTATTTT. The chain recombines TRBV29-1 with TRBJ2-3; possibly TRBD1 or TRBD2 for D (6 bases each). Germline CDR1 is SQVTM and CDR2 is ANQGSEA. V lost 3 bases to trimming and J lost 5 bases, with 15 bases between them. The CDR3 is 14 residues long.

The CDR3 sequence: CAGQGNTEAFF. CDR3 DNA sequence: TGTGCGGGACAGGGTAACACTGAAGCTTTCTTT. The chain employs TRBV30 and TRBJ1-1, with 9 positions matching TRBD1. Germline lookup yields CDR1 GTSNPN and CDR2 SVGIG (reference sequence). There are 11 residues in the CDR3. The whole variable domain, remainder taken from reference TRBV30 and TRBJ1-1, is SQTIHQWPATLVQPVGSPLSLECTVEGTSNPNLYWYRQAAGRGLQLLFYSVGIGQISSEVPQNLSASRPQDRQFILSSKKLLLSDSGFYLCAGQGNTEAFFGQGTRLTVV.

This clone was observed a handful of times. The gene calls are TRBV9 and TRBJ1-5; D uncertain. The CDR3 is 13 residues long. The V and J ends lost 0 bases and 9 bases respectively, with 10 bases between them. CDR1 is SGDLS, CDR2 YYNGEE, per germline. The CDR3 loop reads CASSVAPVGPQHF. CDR3 DNA sequence: TGTGCCAGCAGCGTAGCTCCCGTTGGGCCCCAGCATTTT.

This clone was seen a single time. This chain links TRBV6-1 with TRBJ2-5; D is possibly TRBD1 or TRBD2 (5 bases each). The germline gives CDR1 MNHNS, CDR2 SASEGT. The V and J ends lost 5 bases and 8 bases respectively, with 12 bases between them. The CDR3 spans 12 residues. The CDR3 loop reads CASSSHRDTQYF. In DNA, the CDR3 is TGTGCCAGCAGTTCACACCGGGACACCCAGTACTTC.

The chain employs TRBV6-5 and TRBJ2-7; 10 nucleotides agree with TRBD1. CDR1 is MNHEY and CDR2 is SVGAGI in the germline V gene. Trimming took 6 bases from V and 5 from J; bases not matched to a gene: 10. This CDR3 contains 15 residues. The CDR3 region is CASRGHGQGVNEQYF. As DNA, the CDR3 is TGTGCCAGCAGAGGACATGGACAGGGGGTCAACGAGCAGTACTTC.

J is TRBJ1-2 and V is TRBV2, with a tentative D call TRBD1 (5 bases). Germline-derived CDR1 and CDR2 are SNHLY and FYNNEI. The CDR3 extends over 17 amino acids. Trimming cost V 0 bases and J 3 bases, with 17 bases left between them. The CDR3 region has the DNA TGTGCCAGCAGTGAAGCGCGTACATTTGGGGCGGACTATGGCTACACCTTC. It is translated as CASSEARTFGADYGYTF.

This clone was counted a single time. The CDR3 DNA sequence: TGTGCCTGGGGGCGGCGGAGGGAACTAGCGGGAACTTACAATGAGCAGTTCTTC. It is translated as CAWGRRRELAGTYNEQFF. The gene calls are TRBV30 and TRBJ2-1; 10 bases line up with TRBD2. The germline V gene encodes CDR1 GTSNPN and CDR2 SVGIG (reference sequence). The V and J ends lost 5 bases and 4 bases, in that order; junction bases with no gene match: 17. The CDR3 spans 18 residues.

V usage is TRBV12-5 and J usage is TRBJ1-1, with D tentatively TRBD1 (6 bases). The CDR3 runs to 13 residues. Germline V lookup: CDR1 LGHNT, CDR2 FRNRAP. The ends were cut back, 4 bases at V and 8 bases at J, with 14 bases in the middle. The CDR3 region has the DNA TGTGCTAGTGGTTCCCGGGGGGGCCTGGAAGCTTTCTTT. Amino acids: CASGSRGGLEAFF.

The chain combines TRBV30 with TRBJ1-1; 7 bases align to TRBD1. Germline loops: CDR1 GTSNPN, CDR2 SVGIG (reference sequence). The CDR3 totals 13 residues. J lost 6 bases, V lost 4 bases, and 8 bases had no gene match. CDR3 residues: CAWIHRGQPEAFF. In DNA, the CDR3 is TGTGCCTGGATTCACAGGGGCCAGCCTGAAGCTTTCTTT.

The rearrangement links TRBV5-4 to TRBJ1-1, with no clear D. V dropped 3 bases and J dropped 4 bases, with 10 bases sitting between them. The length of the CDR3 is 13 residues. Looked up from germline, CDR1 is SGHNT and CDR2 is YYREEE (reference sequence). This CDR3 reads CASSCIRCTEAFF. The CDR3 DNA follows: TGTGCCAGCAGCTGTATCCGGTGCACTGAAGCTTTCTTT.

This clone appeared a few times. The V and J genes are TRBV7-2 and TRBJ1-2; D unresolved. The V end was cut by 5 bases, the J end by 6 bases, with 16 bases between. This CDR3 comprises 14 residues. The germline V gene encodes CDR1 SGHTA and CDR2 FQGNSA. CDR3 amino acids: CASSAYDGTNGYTF. In nucleotides, the CDR3 is TGTGCCAGCAGCGCATACGACGGCACAAATGGCTACACCTTC.

This sequence joins TRBV6-6 and TRBJ1-2; TRBD1 agrees at 8 bases. Germline assignment: CDR1 MNHNY and CDR2 SVGAGI (reference sequence). The V gene end was trimmed by 4 bases and the J gene end by 4 bases; junction bases not matched to a gene: 5. CDR3 size: 14 residues. In DNA form, the CDR3 reads TGTGCCAGCAGTTCCTATGACAGGGGCTATGGCTACACCTTC. This gives the protein CASSSYDRGYGYTF.

The chain uses TRBV25-1 and TRBJ2-5, with no clear D. Germline CDR1 reads MGHDK; CDR2 reads SYGVNS. V lost 2 bases and J lost 2, with 12 bases in between. The CDR3 totals 15 residues. The CDR3 reads CASSERRPSQETQYF. The CDR3 coding sequence is TGTGCCAGCAGTGAAAGGCGACCTAGTCAAGAGACCCAGTACTTC.

The chain couples TRBV5-6 to TRBJ2-7; a weak D match, TRBD2 (6 bases). The V and J ends lost 1 base and 2 bases respectively, with 10 bases between them. The germline CDR1 and CDR2 sequences are SGHDT and YYEEEE. The length of the CDR3 is 14 residues. The CDR3 nucleotides read TGTGCCAGCAGCTTGCGTGGAGGGACCTACGAGCAGTACTTC. Translating it yields CASSLRGGTYEQYF.

The rearrangement links TRBV15 to TRBJ2-1; 7 positions match TRBD1. Losses at the gene ends were 0 bases for V and 10 bases for J; bases not matched to a gene: 6. This CDR3 is built from 14 residues. Germline CDR1 is LNHNV and CDR2 is YYDKDF (reference sequence). CDR3 amino acids: CATSRDGDSLEQFF. CDR3 coding DNA: TGTGCCACCAGCAGAGACGGGGACAGTTTGGAGCAGTTCTTC.

The V and J genes are TRBV27 and TRBJ2-6, with no clear D. The ends were cut back, 2 bases at V and 2 bases at J, with 4 bases in the middle. The CDR3 is 14 amino acids. Germline-derived CDR1 and CDR2 are MNHEY and SMNVEV (reference sequence). CDR3 coding DNA: TGTGCCAGCAGTTTAAGGGCTGGGGCCAACGTCCTGACTTTC. It is translated as CASSLRAGANVLTF. Looking up the rest from reference TRBV27 and TRBJ2-6 gives the full variable domain: EAQVTQNPRYLITVTGKKLTVTCSQNMNHEYMSWYRQDPGLGLRQIYYSMNVEVTDKGDVPEGYKVSRKEKRNFPLILESPSPNQTSLYFCASSLRAGANVLTFGAGSRLTVL.